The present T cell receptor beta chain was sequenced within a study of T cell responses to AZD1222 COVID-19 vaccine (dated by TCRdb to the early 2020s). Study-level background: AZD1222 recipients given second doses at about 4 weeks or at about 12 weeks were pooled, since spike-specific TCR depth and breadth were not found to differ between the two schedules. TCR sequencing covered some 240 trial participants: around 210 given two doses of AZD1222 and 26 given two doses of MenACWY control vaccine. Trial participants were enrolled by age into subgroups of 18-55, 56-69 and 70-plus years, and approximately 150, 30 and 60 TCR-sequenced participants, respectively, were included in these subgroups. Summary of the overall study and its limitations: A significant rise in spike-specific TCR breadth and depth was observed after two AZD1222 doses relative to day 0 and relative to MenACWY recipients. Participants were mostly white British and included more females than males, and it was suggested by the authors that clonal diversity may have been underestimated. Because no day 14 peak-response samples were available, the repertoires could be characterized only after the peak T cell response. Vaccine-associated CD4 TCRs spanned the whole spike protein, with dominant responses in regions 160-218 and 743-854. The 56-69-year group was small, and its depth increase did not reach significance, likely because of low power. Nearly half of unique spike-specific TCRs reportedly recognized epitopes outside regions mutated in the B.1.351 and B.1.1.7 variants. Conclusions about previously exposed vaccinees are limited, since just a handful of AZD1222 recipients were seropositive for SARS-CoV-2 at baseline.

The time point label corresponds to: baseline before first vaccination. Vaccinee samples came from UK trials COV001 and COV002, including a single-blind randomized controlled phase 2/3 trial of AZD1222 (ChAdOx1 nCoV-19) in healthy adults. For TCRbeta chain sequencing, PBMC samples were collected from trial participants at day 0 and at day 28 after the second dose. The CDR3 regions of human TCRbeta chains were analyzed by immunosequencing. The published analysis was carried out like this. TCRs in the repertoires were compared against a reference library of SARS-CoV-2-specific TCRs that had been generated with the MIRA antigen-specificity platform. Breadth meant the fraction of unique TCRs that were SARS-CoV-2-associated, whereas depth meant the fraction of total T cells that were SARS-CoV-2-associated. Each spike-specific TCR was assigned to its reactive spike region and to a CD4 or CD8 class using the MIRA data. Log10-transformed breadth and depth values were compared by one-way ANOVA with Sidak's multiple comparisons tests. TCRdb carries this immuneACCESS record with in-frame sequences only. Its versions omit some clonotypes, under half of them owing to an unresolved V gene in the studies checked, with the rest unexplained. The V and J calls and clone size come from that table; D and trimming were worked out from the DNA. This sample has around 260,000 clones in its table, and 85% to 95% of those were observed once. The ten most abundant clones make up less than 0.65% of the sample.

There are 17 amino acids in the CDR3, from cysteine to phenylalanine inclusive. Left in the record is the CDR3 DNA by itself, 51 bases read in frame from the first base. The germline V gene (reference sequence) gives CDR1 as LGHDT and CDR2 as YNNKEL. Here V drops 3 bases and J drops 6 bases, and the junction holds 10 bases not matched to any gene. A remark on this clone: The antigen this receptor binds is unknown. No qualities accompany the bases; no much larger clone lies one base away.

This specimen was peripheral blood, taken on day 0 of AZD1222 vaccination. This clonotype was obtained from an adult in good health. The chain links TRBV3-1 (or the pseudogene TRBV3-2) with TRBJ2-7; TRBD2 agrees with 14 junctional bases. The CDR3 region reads CASSQRTSGRLRGEQYF. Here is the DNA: TGTGCCAGCAGCCAGCGGACTAGCGGGAGGCTCCGGGGCGAGCAGTACTTC.